Sequencing of this T cell receptor beta chain was carried out in a study of blood T cell repertoires in COVID-19. The CDR3 totals 15 residues. The V gene's germline CDR1 is SGHRS and CDR2 YFSETQ. With 0 bases removed from V and 0 bases from J, the gap between germline ends came to 9 bases. Measured with immunoSEQ multiplex PCR; TCRdb has only the in-frame clones, and not every one. The sample includes 200,000 to 300,000 clones, approximately 92% of them seen just once. The TCR was taken from a person aged 18 to 35 with COVID-19, enrolled during active disease. The sample comprised peripheral blood. The rearrangement links TRBV5-1 to TRBJ1-1, with D maybe TRBD1 (5 bases). Here the CDR3 reads CASSLADRMNTEAFF. The CDR3 DNA is TGCGCCAGCAGCTTGGCCGACAGAATGAACACTGAAGCTTTCTTT.